The entry below describes one T cell receptor (beta chain). The data originate from a study of blood T cell repertoires in COVID-19. At the level of the study: The United States, Italy and Spain supplied acute and convalescent COVID-19 samples.

This table comes from immunoSEQ multiplex PCR, and its TCRdb copy is limited to in-frame clones, with some not included. The data show about 500,000 clones, with around 90% seen just once and under 0.85% held by the top ten. Per the germline V gene, CDR1 is SGHTA and CDR2 is FQGNSA. Trimming removed 5 bases from V and 0 bases from J, with 13 bases in between. The CDR3 has 15 amino acids. This clonotype was sampled from a woman aged 18-29 years who had recovered from COVID-19. The chain carries TRBV7-2 and TRBJ1-1; tentatively, D is TRBD1 (6 bases). Sequencing input: PBMCs or T cells enriched from blood (not recorded which). The CDR3 region is CASSLRQALNTEAFF. The CDR3, as DNA: TGTGCCAGCAGCCTTAGACAGGCCCTGAACACTGAAGCTTTCTTT.